Presented here are 2 T cell receptor beta chains from one specimen sequenced in a study of T cells in Graves' hyperthyroidism and ophthalmopathy. The CDR3 regions of TCR beta were amplified from RNA transcripts. The primer set for the first-round RT-PCR of the TCR CDR3 was HTBI. TCRdb ran MiXCR on the multiplex PCR reads and lists one entry per CDR3 protein. There are under 650,000 distinct CDR3 sequences in the sample; about 17% occur only once, and 3.8% lies in the top ten. Sequenced input: blood. The receptors were gathered from a woman younger than 45 with Graves' hyperthyroidism.

This sequence joins TRBV6-2 or TRBV6-3 and TRBJ2-3; 10 bases agree with TRBD2. Germline assignment: CDR1 MNHEY and CDR2 SVGEGT. The V and J ends lost 7 bases and 2 bases, in that order; junction bases with no gene match: 12. CDR3 length: 17 residues. CDR3 nucleotides: TGTGCCAGCAAGCCGGGAGGACTAGCGGAAGACACAGATACGCAGTATTTT. Translation gives CASKPGGLAEDTDTQYF.

This clonotype has just a few counts. V is TRBV14 and J is TRBJ2-7; D is uncertain. CDR1 and CDR2 from the germline V gene are SGHDN and FVKESK. The length of the CDR3 is 13 residues. V was trimmed by 1 base and J by 6 bases, leaving 10 bases between them. CDR3: CASSQVRSSEQYF. The CDR3 coding sequence is TGTGCCAGCAGCCAAGTCCGTTCCAGCGAGCAGTACTTC. The full variable domain, rest sourced from reference TRBV14 and TRBJ2-7, is EAGVTQFPSHSVIEKGQTVTLRCDPISGHDNLYWYRRVMGKEIKFLLHFVKESKQDESGMPNNRFLAERTGGTYSTLKVQPAELEDSGVYFCASSQVRSSEQYFGPGTRLTVT.